The text below deals with one T cell receptor (beta chain). Its antigen remains unidentified. The entry originates in a study of cytomegalovirus exposure and HLA in healthy donors. Regarding the study as a whole: Equally common other TCR beta chains were less clonally expanded than HLA-associated ones, a later analysis found. Rare sequences made up most TCRs, while some public TCRs were found in many donors. The study put some 150 TCR beta chains on its list as cytomegalovirus-associated. Analysis was carried out at a later point, and it linked a missense DCLRE1C variant to TCR beta V- and J-gene trimming.

Primers included in the PCR were 60 Vbeta and 13 Jbeta primers. TCRdb's table, derived via immunoSEQ multiplex PCR, lists solely in-frame clones and lacks some. The sample table includes under 90,000 clones. Germline V gene sequence: CDR1 PRHDT, CDR2 FYEKMQ (reference sequence). The CDR3 is 13 residues long. V shed 3 bases and J shed 5 bases, with 7 bases lying between them. The chain links TRBV13 to TRBJ2-2; D uncertain. The source is a man in his forties or fifties in good health and CMV-seropositive. Sequencing was carried out using PBMCs. CDR3 nucleotide sequence: TGTGCCAGCAGCTTGTTTCTGACCGGGGAGCTGTTTTTT. Translating it yields CASSLFLTGELFF.